These T cell receptor beta chains were read from a single sample in a study of CD4+ T cells in melanoma. Assay used: immunoSEQ multiplex PCR; TCRdb lists only in-frame clones, some missing. The data hold some 110,000 clones, with 92% observed a single time. Sample: peripheral blood. These TCRs come from a human donor with melanoma. Both conserved end residues are trimmed from each CDR3.

v_gene	j_gene	CDR3aa
TRBV4-1	TRBJ1-5	ASSYRETSGNQPQH
TRBV10-1	TRBJ1-1	ASSDGARRTEAF
TRBV7-7	TRBJ2-2	ASSASQNTGELF
TRBV10-1	TRBJ2-7	ASSAGGFYEQY
TRBV7-2	TRBJ2-3	ASSRTSGRTDTQY
TRBV5-1	TRBJ2-3	ASSLAGRPDTQY
TRBV15	TRBJ1-5	ATRPGPEGNSNQPQH
TRBV19	TRBJ2-5	ASSTRTVPQETQY
TRBV5-4	TRBJ2-3	ASSTGSPIRATDTQY
TRBV9	TRBJ2-3	ASSVMGGGTDTQY
TRBV9	TRBJ2-7	ASSVLLGEQY
TRBV7-9	TRBJ1-4	ASSSFGQGGEKLF
TRBV7-2	TRBJ1-2	ASSSLTGGEGGYT
TRBV9	TRBJ2-3	ASSENLGGPGDTQY